Here is one T cell receptor (beta chain) with its context. Its antigen remains unidentified. No conserved phenylalanine or tryptophan ends this CDR3, so it is likely a read error. Because the CDR3's place on the DNA is in doubt, the DNA is left out and the CDR3 is given as listed by TCRdb. Genomic DNA extracted from bulk tumor tissue served as template. A total of about 0.55 ug was used per sample. Doctors removed several biopsies from each primary tumor during surgery, keeping them far apart. Curative operations were performed on patients who had untreated, newly diagnosed non-small cell lung cancer. Everyone who gave samples had just been diagnosed with non-small cell lung cancer and was having surgery with curative intent. The entry originates in a study of immune heterogeneity within non-small cell lung tumors. In germline, CDR1 is GTSNPN, CDR2 SVGIG (reference sequence). Including both end residues, the CDR3 is 15 amino acids long.

Whole-study results and caveats: Recurring identical dominant CDR3 beta clonotypes were observed across tumor sites within a patient, together with site-unique high-frequency clones. Between individual patients, the high-frequency T-cell receptor beta clonotypes largely differed.

The TCR beta CDR3 region was amplified by multiplex PCR employing 32 V and 13 J primers. In TCRdb, the multiplex PCR reads were re-called with MiXCR into one record per CDR3 protein. Of 30,000 to 40,000 distinct CDR3 sequences in the sample, about 29% were seen once. The TCR was taken from a man aged 35 to 55 with non-small cell lung cancer. The genes are TRBV30 and TRBJ1-2; TRBD1 was called by the table and not checked on the DNA. Source material: lung tumor tissue. The CDR3: CAWTMGGDGGYGYSL.